The sequence of this T cell receptor (beta chain) was determined in a study of T cells after yellow fever vaccination. This clonotype showed up many times. The 5'RACE template-switching step produced TCR cDNA and added a universal primer site and UMIs. MiXCR was run by TCRdb on the 5' RACE reads, yielding one entry per CDR3 protein. The sample lists under 150,000 distinct CDR3 sequences; approximately 7.7% were seen once. CDR3 size: 15 residues. Trimming left V 5 bases short and J 3 bases short, with 14 bases between. The origin of this receptor is a man aged 30-40 years who received the YFV17D yellow fever vaccine. The chain carries TRBV12-3 or TRBV12-4 and TRBJ2-1; the D call may be TRBD1 or TRBD2 (5 bases each). Sequencing used CD4+ T cells sorted from PBMCs, obtained 5 days after the yellow fever booster vaccination. The CDR3 is CASSPAFGGYNEQFF. CDR3 bases: TGTGCCAGCAGTCCAGCATTTGGGGGCTACAATGAGCAGTTCTTC.